The 23 T cell receptor beta chains listed next were all sequenced from one sample in a study of shared clonotypes between healthy human individuals. Method: immunoSEQ multiplex PCR; TCRdb's copy keeps in-frame clones and lacks some. The table shows 850,000 to 1,200,000 clones, with about 75% occurring only once. Sequencing used memory CD4+ T cells sorted from blood. Subset meaning: CD45RA-negative fraction. These receptors were taken from a young man in good health.

This chain links TRBV6-6 with TRBJ1-3, with D unresolved. The germline V and J ends were trimmed by 7 bases and 3 bases, with 10 bases remaining between them. Germline CDR1 is MNHNY and CDR2 is SVGAGI (reference sequence). This CDR3 is built from 13 residues. CDR3 in amino acids: CASIEGGGNTIYF. CDR3 in DNA: TGTGCCAGCATCGAGGGTGGTGGAAACACCATATATTTT.

The chain recombines TRBV7-2 with TRBJ1-2; no clear D. Trimming removed 5 bases at V and 8 bases at J, with 21 bases between. Germline V lookup: CDR1 SGHTA, CDR2 FQGNSA. The CDR3 is made up of 15 amino acids. In DNA, the CDR3 is TGTGCCAGCAGCCTCCTAGGAGGAGTACGAGACGGCTACACCTTC. This codes for CASSLLGGVRDGYTF.

The CDR3 DNA is TGCGCCAGCAGCCAAGATCCGTTCGGGGGCTACGAGCAGTACTTC. Residues: CASSQDPFGGYEQYF. The gene calls are TRBV4-3 and TRBJ2-7; D might be TRBD2 (6 bases). This CDR3 has 15 amino acids. With 0 bases removed from V and 3 bases from J, the gap between germline ends came to 12 bases. Germline CDR1 and CDR2: LGHNA and YSLEER.

This chain links TRBV12-5 with TRBJ2-7; 12 bases align to TRBD2. Looked up from germline, CDR1 is LGHNT and CDR2 is FRNRAP. The CDR3 runs to 15 residues. V lost 1 base, J lost 2 bases, and 0 bases stayed unmatched. This chain's CDR3 is CASGLGTSGTYEQYF. The DNA for the CDR3 is TGTGCTAGTGGTTTGGGGACTAGCGGGACCTACGAGCAGTACTTC. Full variable domain (outside the CDR3, taken from reference TRBV12-5 and TRBJ2-7): DARVTQTPRHKVTEMGQEVTMRCQPILGHNTVFWYRQTMMQGLELLAYFRNRAPLDDSGMPKDRFSAEMPDATLATLKIQPSEPRDSAVYFCASGLGTSGTYEQYFGPGTRLTVT.

The chain employs TRBV4-1 and TRBJ1-5, with a weak D call TRBD1 (6 bases). The CDR3 is 14 amino acids. Germline-derived CDR1 and CDR2 are MGHRA and YSYEKL. Trimming pared 4 bases from V and 2 bases from J, leaving 9 bases between. The CDR3 nucleotides are TGCGCCAGCAGCCGGGGGGGCGGCAATCAGCCCCAGCATTTT. Protein product: CASSRGGGNQPQHF.

The chain couples TRBV5-6 to TRBJ2-1; perhaps TRBD2 as D (7 bases). Trimming left V 0 bases short and J 9 bases short, with 16 bases between. CDR3 length equals 15 residues. Germline V gives CDR1 SGHDT, CDR2 YYEEEE. The CDR3 nucleotides read TGTGCCAGCAGCTTGGATCTCGCGGGGGCGGGTGAGCAGTTCTTC. As protein: CASSLDLAGAGEQFF.

The chain recombines TRBV15 with TRBJ1-1, with D perhaps TRBD1 (5 bases). V lost 0 bases and J 4 bases, leaving 18 bases between the germline ends. The CDR3 totals 17 residues. CDR1 LNHNV and CDR2 YYDKDF come from the germline V gene (reference sequence). Written as DNA, the CDR3 is TGTGCCACCAGCAGAGATCGGGGGGGTGGACGCGGCACTGAAGCTTTCTTT. Protein product: CATSRDRGGGRGTEAFF.

V gene TRBV2 combines with J gene TRBJ1-6, with TRBD1 matching over 7 bases. The CDR3 consists of 16 residues. Germline assignment: CDR1 SNHLY and CDR2 FYNNEI. V shed 3 bases, J shed 7 bases, and the junction held 9 bases outside the gene matches. The CDR3 region has the DNA TGTGCCAGCAGTGATCTTCCGGGACAGATAAATTCACCCCTCCACTTT. It specifies CASSDLPGQINSPLHF.

The chain recombines TRBV11-2 with TRBJ1-6, with D unclear. V was shortened by 8 bases and J by 8 bases, with 19 bases between the two germline ends. The CDR3 is made up of 15 amino acids. The germline V gene encodes CDR1 SGHAT and CDR2 FQNNGV. CDR3 sequence (DNA): TGTGCCAGCGGACCTCGTGGAAGGCGGGATTCACCCCTCCACTTT. Translation: CASGPRGRRDSPLHF.

This clone was picked up a small number of times. The rearrangement links TRBV10-2 to TRBJ2-7, with TRBD2 as a possible D gene (5 bases). Trimming removed 4 bases from V and 1 base from J, with 11 bases in between. Germline V gene sequence: CDR1 WSHSY, CDR2 SAAADI. The CDR3 spans 14 residues. The CDR3 nucleotides are TGCGCCAGCAGTGCAAGCGGCCAATCCTACGAGCAGTACTTC. Translation: CASSASGQSYEQYF.

Worth noting for this clone: The sample has other DNA sequences that encode this CDR3 too. The genes are TRBV28 and TRBJ1-5; D remains unclear. Trimming removed 4 bases from V and 3 bases from J, with 7 bases in between. Germline V gene lookup returns CDR1 MDHEN and CDR2 SYDVKM. The CDR3 consists of 13 residues. The DNA for the CDR3 is TGTGCCAGCAGTTCGGACTCCAATCAGCCCCAGCATTTT. This sequence encodes CASSSDSNQPQHF.

The chain joins TRBV30 to TRBJ2-7; weak D call: TRBD2 (5 bases). The germline V gene encodes CDR1 GTSNPN and CDR2 SVGIG (reference sequence). V was shortened by 2 bases and J by 0 bases, with 14 bases between the two germline ends. The CDR3 is made up of 15 amino acids. CDR3 sequence (DNA): TGTGCCTGGAGTCCGACGGGATCGAGCTCCTACGAGCAGTACTTC. Amino acid sequence: CAWSPTGSSSYEQYF.

The rearrangement uses TRBV5-4 and TRBJ1-1; D is unclear. Germline assignment: CDR1 SGHNT and CDR2 YYREEE (reference sequence). Trimming left V 4 bases short and J 2 bases short, with 24 bases between. The length of the CDR3 is 18 residues. The chain's CDR3 is CASSPALRVEYGNTEAFF. In DNA, the CDR3 is TGTGCCAGCAGCCCCGCCTTGAGGGTGGAGTATGGCAACACTGAAGCTTTCTTT.

The rearrangement joins TRBV4-3 to TRBJ2-4; 11 nucleotides match TRBD2. The CDR3 contains 20 residues. V lost 3 bases and J lost 2; bases outside the gene matches: 15. Germline CDR1 LGHNA, CDR2 YSLEER. The CDR3 DNA reads as TGCGCCAGCAGCCACTTCTACTTAGCGGGAGGGCTCATAACCAAAAACATTCAGTACTTC. Encoded protein: CASSHFYLAGGLITKNIQYF.

V usage is TRBV7-9 and J usage is TRBJ2-7; D is uncertain. The CDR3 runs 14 residues. Germline V lookup: CDR1 SEHNR, CDR2 FQNEAQ (reference sequence). Trimming left V 5 bases short and J 0 bases short, with 11 bases between. Here the CDR3 DNA reads TGTGCCAGCAGCCAAATGGTCTCCTCCTACGAGCAGTACTTC. This encodes CASSQMVSSYEQYF.

A single count supports this clone. The genes are TRBV11-3 and TRBJ2-2; weak D call: TRBD1 (7 bases). Trimming pared 4 bases from V and 1 base from J, leaving 10 bases between. Germline lookup yields CDR1 SGHNT and CDR2 YENEEA. CDR3 length: 15 residues. CDR3: CASSSQGGNTGELFF. The CDR3 DNA is TGTGCCAGCAGCTCGCAGGGGGGGAACACCGGGGAGCTGTTTTTT. Based on the CDR3 plus reference TRBV11-3 and TRBJ2-2, the full variable domain is EAGVVQSPRYKIIEKKQPVAFWCNPISGHNTLYWYLQNLGQGPELLIRYENEEAVDDSQLPKDRFSAERLKGVDSTLKIQPAELGDSAVYLCASSSQGGNTGELFFGEGSRLTVL.

The V gene is TRBV2, the J gene TRBJ2-1; TRBD2 aligns across 11 bases. Germline CDR1 and CDR2: SNHLY and FYNNEI. The CDR3 length is 14 residues. After removal of 5 bases from V and 6 bases from J, the junction contained 3 bases not matched to a gene. The CDR3 loop reads CASSLAGGPNEQFF. DNA of the CDR3: TGTGCCAGCAGTTTAGCGGGAGGGCCCAATGAGCAGTTCTTC.

The chain has TRBV11-3 and TRBJ2-5, with a tentative D call TRBD2 (5 bases). Looked up from germline, CDR1 is SGHNT and CDR2 is YENEEA. The CDR3 loop spans 15 amino acids. Trimming removed 4 bases at V and 7 bases at J, with 19 bases between. The CDR3 loop reads CASSSSPGSTTTQYF. CDR3 sequence (DNA): TGTGCCAGCAGCTCTAGCCCCGGGTCCACCACGACCCAGTACTTC.

This sequence joins TRBV7-6 and TRBJ2-5; tentatively, D is TRBD1 or TRBD2 (5 bases each). V lost 7 bases and J 7 bases, leaving 19 bases between the germline ends. The CDR3 is 14 residues long. Germline values: CDR1 SGHVS, CDR2 FNYEAQ. CDR3 nucleotides: TGTGCCAGCACCCTCGGCCGCTATGGGGGGACCCAGTACTTC. Encoded protein: CASTLGRYGGTQYF.

The chain has TRBV6-6 and TRBJ2-2; D call uncertain. V was clipped by 10 bases and J by 0 bases, with 9 bases between them. This CDR3 region has 13 residues. Germline V gene data show CDR1 as MNHNY and CDR2 as SVGAGI (reference sequence). The CDR3 reads CATRPPNTGELFF. The CDR3 coding sequence is TGTGCCACCCGGCCCCCGAACACCGGGGAGCTGTTTTTT.

J is TRBJ2-7 and V is TRBV7-2; 13 nucleotides agree with TRBD2. This CDR3 contains 19 residues. Germline V lookup: CDR1 SGHTA, CDR2 FQGNSA. V dropped 6 bases and J dropped 2; count of bases not matched to a gene: 16. The CDR3 loop is CASRGFTMTSGRNTYEQYF. CDR3 nucleotide sequence: TGTGCCAGCAGGGGGTTTACCATGACTAGCGGGAGGAACACCTACGAGCAGTACTTC.

This clone has at least ten counts. This sequence joins TRBV6-4 and TRBJ2-3; D might be TRBD1 (5 bases). Germline-derived CDR1 and CDR2 are MRHNA and SNTAGT. The V end was cut by 5 bases, the J end by 5 bases, with 11 bases between. This CDR3 has 13 amino acids. For the CDR3, the DNA is TGTGCCAGCAGTCTGACAGAAATAGATACGCAGTATTTT. The encoded protein is CASSLTEIDTQYF.

This clone was counted many times. V usage is TRBV2 and J usage is TRBJ2-2; D perhaps matches TRBD2 (7 bases). Trimming shortened V by 2 bases and J by 5 bases, and 12 bases separated the two germline ends. The CDR3 has 15 amino acids. Germline-derived CDR1 and CDR2 are SNHLY and FYNNEI. The CDR3 sequence is CASSERRGTTGELFF. CDR3 in DNA: TGTGCCAGCAGTGAACGGCGGGGGACAACCGGGGAGCTGTTTTTT.